This is a list of T cell receptor beta chains from one sample in a study of shared clonotypes between healthy human individuals. TCRdb keeps only in-frame clones here, not all; method: immunoSEQ multiplex PCR. The sample carries some 2,000,000 clones, 90% to 96% recorded once. Material: naive CD4+ T cells sorted from blood. These receptors were taken from a man between 18 and 29 years old in good health. The CDR3 runs from the conserved cysteine through the conserved F or W. The D gene is left open where the match is weak. For some rows the clone size is stated as once, few or many, or as a class when expanded; others skip it.

d_call clone_size j_call v_call cdr3_aa cdr3_nt
. . TRBJ2-7 TRBV29-1 CSAGRDNSYEQYF TGCAGCGCTGGCCGGGACAACTCCTACGAGCAGTACTTC
TRBD2 . TRBJ2-7 TRBV27 CASSPTSLVYEQYF TGTGCCAGCAGCCCGACTAGCTTAGTCTACGAGCAGTACTTC
. . TRBJ2-7 TRBV5-1 CASSLGGIQGEQYF TGCGCCAGCAGCTTGGGCGGGATCCAGGGAGAGCAGTACTTC
TRBD1 once TRBJ1-2 TRBV11-2 CASSLAREDRGRGYTF TGTGCCAGCAGCTTAGCCCGGGAGGACAGGGGGCGGGGCTACACCTTC
TRBD2 . TRBJ2-7 TRBV28 CASRLAGFEQYF TGTGCCAGCAGACTAGCGGGGTTCGAGCAGTACTTC
. once TRBJ2-7 TRBV5-1 CASSFIDSSEQYF TGCGCCAGCAGCTTTATTGACAGCTCCGAGCAGTACTTC
TRBD2 . TRBJ2-7 TRBV5-5 CASSLAGLAGSYEQYF TGTGCCAGCAGCTTGGCTGGACTAGCGGGCTCCTACGAGCAGTACTTC
. . TRBJ1-3 TRBV6-5 CASSYSHTVSGNTIYF TGTGCCAGCAGTTACTCGCATACGGTCTCTGGAAACACCATATATTTT
. once TRBJ1-1 TRBV5-1 CASSFPGGTEAFF TGCGCCAGCAGCTTCCCTGGTGGTACTGAAGCTTTCTTT
TRBD1 . TRBJ2-7 TRBV19 CASSTTGGAFYEQYF TGTGCCAGTAGTACCACAGGGGGCGCGTTTTACGAGCAGTACTTC
. . TRBJ2-5 TRBV7-2 CASSSGLWTETQYF TGTGCCAGCAGCTCAGGGCTTTGGACAGAGACCCAGTACTTC
TRBD1 . TRBJ2-7 TRBV7-9 CASSLGTGTGGGEQYF TGTGCCAGCAGCTTAGGAACCGGGACAGGGGGCGGCGAGCAGTACTTC
TRBD2 . TRBJ2-1 TRBV5-6 CASSSTSGSAYNEQFF TGTGCCAGCAGCTCGACTAGCGGGTCCGCCTACAATGAGCAGTTCTTC
. . TRBJ2-7 TRBV5-1 CASSQTGDHEQYF TGCGCCAGCAGCCAGACCGGGGACCACGAGCAGTACTTC
. . TRBJ2-3 TRBV28 CASSDGTQYF TGTGCCAGCAGTGACGGTACGCAGTATTTT
TRBD1 . TRBJ1-3 TRBV28 CASRSNTGEGNTIYF TGTGCCAGCAGATCCAATACAGGGGAGGGAAACACCATATATTTT
. . TRBJ2-2 TRBV10-1 CASSESGGRLRTGELFF TGCGCCAGCAGTGAGTCGGGTGGACGCCTCCGGACCGGGGAGCTGTTTTTT
. once TRBJ2-7 TRBV7-9 CASSFLRPGQPHEQYF TGTGCCAGCAGCTTTCTTAGGCCGGGACAACCCCACGAGCAGTACTTC
. . TRBJ1-3 TRBV6-1 CASSVGNTIYF TGTGCCAGCAGTGTGGGAAACACCATATATTTT
. few TRBJ2-7 TRBV7-2 CASSLSYEQYF TGTGCCAGCAGCTTATCCTACGAGCAGTACTTC
TRBD2 . TRBJ2-1 TRBV6-6 CASRRLAGVAGEQFF TGTGCCAGCAGACGACTAGCGGGGGTTGCGGGTGAGCAGTTCTTC
TRBD2 . TRBJ2-1 TRBV30 CALRGGRVEQFF TGTGCCCTCCGGGGGGGGCGGGTTGAGCAGTTCTTC
TRBD2 . TRBJ2-3 TRBV5-1 CASSFGTSGSTDTQYF TGCGCCAGCAGCTTTGGGACTAGCGGAAGCACAGATACGCAGTATTTT
. . TRBJ2-7 TRBV7-2 CASSLAMETSEQYF TGTGCCAGCAGCTTAGCGATGGAGACTAGCGAGCAGTACTTC
TRBD2 . TRBJ2-7 TRBV6-6 CASSLLAGDSYEQYF TGTGCCAGCAGTTTACTAGCGGGAGACTCCTACGAGCAGTACTTC
. . TRBJ2-7 TRBV19 CASSIDHGGSYEQYF TGTGCCAGTAGTATAGATCATGGGGGTTCTTACGAGCAGTACTTC
. . TRBJ2-3 TRBV9 CASSAPITDTQYF TGTGCCAGCAGCGCCCCTATCACAGATACGCAGTATTTT
TRBD1 . TRBJ2-5 TRBV18 CASSPQGEETQYF TGTGCCAGCTCACCTCAGGGGGAAGAGACCCAGTACTTC
. . TRBJ2-4 TRBV30 CAWSEGFGKNIQYF TGTGCCTGGAGCGAGGGGTTTGGCAAAAACATTCAGTACTTC
TRBD1 few TRBJ1-5 TRBV19 CASSDRAYQPQHF TGTGCCAGTAGCGACAGGGCTTATCAGCCCCAGCATTTT
. . TRBJ1-5 TRBV18 CASSALRVSNQPQHF TGTGCCAGCTCAGCGCTCCGAGTGAGCAATCAGCCCCAGCATTTT
. once TRBJ1-2 TRBV4-3 CASSPGAFNRGYTF TGCGCCAGCAGCCCGGGGGCTTTTAATCGCGGCTACACCTTC
. once TRBJ2-7 TRBV5-1 CASSLESREQYF TGCGCCAGCAGCTTGGAATCGCGGGAGCAGTACTTC
TRBD1 . TRBJ2-7 TRBV7-2 CASRGDSSSYEQYF TGTGCCAGCAGAGGGGACAGCAGCTCCTACGAGCAGTACTTC
. . TRBJ1-1 TRBV2 CASSAQGGDTEAFF TGTGCCAGCAGTGCACAGGGTGGGGACACTGAAGCTTTCTTT
. . TRBJ2-2 TRBV15 CATSRDPLTGELFF TGTGCCACCAGCAGAGATCCCCTCACCGGGGAGCTGTTTTTT
. . TRBJ2-5 TRBV30 CAWSPRVRETQYF TGTGCCTGGAGCCCCAGGGTCAGAGAGACCCAGTACTTC
. . TRBJ1-1 TRBV11-2 CASSSLSWSTEAFF TGTGCCAGCAGCTCTCTTTCCTGGAGCACTGAAGCTTTCTTT
TRBD1 . TRBJ1-6 TRBV28 CASSSSGGFSNSPLHF TGTGCCAGCAGTTCCTCAGGGGGATTCAGTAATTCACCCCTCCACTTT
. . TRBJ1-6 TRBV5-1 CASSEPGNSPLHF TGCGCCAGCAGTGAGCCGGGAAATTCACCCCTCCACTTT
. . TRBJ2-2 TRBV29-1 CSVDSDTGELFF TGCAGCGTTGACAGTGACACCGGGGAGCTGTTTTTT
TRBD2 once TRBJ2-5 TRBV18 CASSPLAGNQETQYF TGTGCCAGCTCACCGCTAGCGGGGAACCAAGAGACCCAGTACTTC
. . TRBJ2-5 TRBV28 CASSLFGRAVGETQYF TGTGCCAGCAGTTTATTTGGCAGAGCGGTAGGAGAGACCCAGTACTTC
. . TRBJ1-3 TRBV5-3 CARSLMGNGNTIYF TGTGCCAGAAGCTTAATGGGGAATGGAAACACCATATATTTT
TRBD1 . TRBJ2-4 TRBV28 CASSFPGQGMRKYF TGTGCCAGCAGTTTCCCGGGACAGGGGATGAGAAAGTACTTC
. . TRBJ2-2 TRBV29-1 CSVQGGTAGELFF TGCAGCGTACAGGGAGGGACGGCGGGGGAGCTGTTTTTT
. . TRBJ2-2 TRBV30 CAWSDWTPNTGELFF TGTGCCTGGAGTGATTGGACTCCGAACACCGGGGAGCTGTTTTTT
TRBD2 . TRBJ2-7 TRBV7-2 CASSAGTSKVSEQYF TGTGCCAGCAGTGCCGGGACTAGCAAAGTTAGCGAGCAGTACTTC
. . TRBJ1-6 TRBV19 CASSRAIIPPLHF TGTGCCAGCAGTCGTGCGATAATCCCACCCCTCCACTTT
TRBD1 once TRBJ1-2 TRBV6-5 CASSRTIYTGGGYTF TGTGCCAGCAGCCGAACCATATACACAGGGGGTGGCTACACCTTC
. . TRBJ1-6 TRBV11-3 CASSLGRWDSPLHF TGTGCCAGCAGCTTAGGACGATGGGATTCACCCCTCCACTTT